The sample holds a few counts of the clone carrying this TCR beta chain. TCRdb recomputed calls from the 5' RACE reads with MiXCR, one row per CDR3 protein. The top ten hold under 2.5% of the sample, which has some 45,000 distinct CDR3 sequences, 28% seen once. Trimming took off 4 bases at V and 8 bases at J, with 17 bases between the two ends. Germline V lookup: CDR1 MGHRA, CDR2 YSYEKL. There are 14 residues in the CDR3. The material sequenced was naive CD4+ T cells sorted from blood. Subset reported: naive CD4+ T cells, CD4+CD45RA+CD25-. The sequence derives from a female donor with breast cancer. The chain joins TRBV4-1 to TRBJ1-2, with D maybe TRBD1 (5 bases). The CDR3, as DNA: TGCGCCAGCAGCCTAGAACAGGATTTAGGCGGCTACACCTTC. Encoded protein: CASSLEQDLGGYTF.